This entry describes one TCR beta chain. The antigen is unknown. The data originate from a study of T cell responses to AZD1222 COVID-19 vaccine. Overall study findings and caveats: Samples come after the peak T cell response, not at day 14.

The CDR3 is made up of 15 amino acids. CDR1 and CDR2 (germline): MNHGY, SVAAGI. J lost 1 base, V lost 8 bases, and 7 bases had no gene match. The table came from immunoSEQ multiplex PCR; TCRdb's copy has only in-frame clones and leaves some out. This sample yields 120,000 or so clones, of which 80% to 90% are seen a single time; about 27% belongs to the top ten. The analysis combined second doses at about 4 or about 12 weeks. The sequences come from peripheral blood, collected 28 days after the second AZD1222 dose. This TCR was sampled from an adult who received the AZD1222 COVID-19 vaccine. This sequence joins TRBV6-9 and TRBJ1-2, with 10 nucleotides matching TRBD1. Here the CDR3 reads CASVTGTGDNYGYTF. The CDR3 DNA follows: TGTGCCAGCGTCACCGGGACAGGGGATAACTATGGCTACACCTTC.